This TCR beta chain was retrieved from a study of T cells after yellow fever vaccination. Regarding the study as a whole: Abundant clonotypes from the bulk population could contaminate FACS-sorted repertoires. In post-booster samples, most primary-vaccination clones reappeared (approximately 97% CD4, 88% CD8).

TCRdb called the 5' RACE reads again in MiXCR, with one record for every CDR3 protein. The table records nearly 350,000 distinct CDR3 sequences, around 8.1% of them present only once. Germline assignment: CDR1 GTSNPN and CDR2 SVGIG (reference sequence). Deletions cut 3 bases from V and 4 bases from J, with 12 bases between. The CDR3 spans 14 residues. In its sample, this clonotype was seen a few times. The antigen remains unidentified. Sequences were derived from PBMCs, sampled roughly 47 days after the first yellow fever vaccination. The chain combines TRBV30 with TRBJ2-2; D might be TRBD1 (5 bases). This clonotype originated in a man between 18 and 29 years old who received the YFV17D yellow fever vaccine. CDR3 region: CAWSPRVTTGELFF. The CDR3 DNA reads as TGTGCCTGGAGCCCCAGGGTGACCACCGGGGAGCTGTTTTTT.